These 6 T cell receptor beta chains were sequenced from one sample in a study of shared clonotypes between healthy human individuals. TCRdb keeps only in-frame clones here, not all; method: immunoSEQ multiplex PCR. The sample has some 1 million clones, about 70% seen once. The sample consisted of memory CD4+ T cells sorted from blood. The sample's subset: CD45RA-negative fraction. All receptors derive from a man aged 18-30 years in good health.

Details on this clone: Other nucleotide sequences from this sample produce the same CDR3. This chain links TRBV18 with TRBJ2-5; D call uncertain. V lost 1 base to trimming and J lost 4 bases, with 1 base between them. The CDR3 is 11 residues long. Germline-derived CDR1 and CDR2 are KGHSH and LQKENI. Written as DNA, the CDR3 is TGTGCCAGCTCACCACTAGAGACCCAGTACTTC. Residues: CASSPLETQYF.

This rearrangement joins TRBV10-3 to TRBJ2-7, with D perhaps given as TRBD1 or TRBD2 (5 bases each). CDR3 length: 12 residues. CDR1 is ENHRY and CDR2 is SYGVKD in the germline V gene. Trimming shortened V by 2 bases and J by 6 bases, and 8 bases separated the two germline ends. The CDR3 loop reads CAISEPGTEQYF. The DNA of the CDR3 is TGTGCCATCAGTGAGCCCGGGACCGAGCAGTACTTC.

This clone was found a few times. The rearrangement uses TRBV5-5 and TRBJ1-5, with 7 positions matching TRBD1. The CDR3 is made up of 16 amino acids. V was clipped by 2 bases and J by 10 bases; unmatched bases: 15. Germline V gene lookup returns CDR1 SGHKS and CDR2 YYEKEE (reference sequence). The CDR3 protein is CASSLTTGLGNAPQHF. DNA for the CDR3: TGTGCCAGCAGCTTAACGACAGGGCTAGGAAATGCACCCCAGCATTTT.

A word on this clone: The identical CDR3 is also encoded by other nucleotide sequences in the sample. The chain has TRBV5-6 and TRBJ1-5; 7 positions agree with TRBD1. J gave up 6 bases and V 0 bases, and 3 bases lay outside the gene matches. This CDR3 region has 14 residues. Per germline, CDR1 SGHDT and CDR2 YYEEEE. The CDR3 here is CASSLGQGFQPQHF. The CDR3 DNA reads TGTGCCAGCAGCTTGGGACAGGGCTTTCAGCCCCAGCATTTT.

The chain recombines TRBV27 with TRBJ1-2; no clear D gene. Germline loops: CDR1 MNHEY, CDR2 SMNVEV (reference sequence). The CDR3 runs to 13 residues. The V end lost 7 bases, the J end lost 7 bases, and 16 bases lay between the germline ends. The CDR3 loop reads CASTPYEGGGYTF. CDR3 DNA sequence: TGTGCCAGCACCCCCTATGAGGGTGGTGGCTACACCTTC.

This rearrangement joins TRBV9 to TRBJ2-2; D gene unclear. Trimming took off 0 bases at V and 5 bases at J, with 8 bases between the two ends. Per germline, CDR1 SGDLS and CDR2 YYNGEE. The CDR3 loop spans 14 amino acids. CDR3 sequence: CASSVGGKTGELFF. The CDR3 DNA is TGTGCCAGCAGCGTAGGAGGAAAAACCGGGGAGCTGTTTTTT.